One TCR beta chain is described in this entry. This clone was picked up a small number of times. Its antigen is currently not known. No much larger clone is present one base from it, and per-base qualities are unavailable. According to the germline V gene, CDR1 reads SQVTM and CDR2 reads ANQGSEA. Clipping removes 6 bases from V and 5 bases from J, with 15 as the unmatched junction base count. The CDR3, from cysteine to phenylalanine, totals 15 residues. Just CDR3 DNA is preserved here, 45 bases in frame from base 1. This entry belongs to a study of cytomegalovirus exposure and HLA in healthy donors (dated by TCRdb to the late 2010s). About the investigation overall: An earlier analysis of approximately 550 of the donors reported more than 250 Gb of sequence data and more than 90 million unique TCR beta sequences from 150 million to 200 million T cells. To predict cytomegalovirus infection status, the study brought together high-throughput TCR immunosequencing, statistical association of individual TCRs with disease status, and machine learning. All discovery cohort repertoires had been generated using a single sequencing platform. Because of strong linkage in the cohort, roughly five DR-DQ haplotypes were treated as single units for association and clustering. The study profiled the T cell repertoires of more than 500 subjects by immunosequencing and related them to cytomegalovirus serostatus. In the later analysis, no new phenotypic data were used to find candidate immune exposures; instead, reliance was placed on TCR beta sequences and their occurrence across donors. In a later genetic analysis, genome-wide SNP genotypes for about 60% of the 666 donors were used, and that subset was treated as a discovery cohort. To decide whether each TCR beta V gene segment behaved as functional or pseudogenic, an earlier analysis of several hundred of the donors relied on high-throughput TCR beta sequencing. A later analysis re-examined previously published TCR beta repertoires from just over 650 donors and added high-resolution HLA genotyping to investigate patterns of TCR occurrence. Typing coverage varied by locus: roughly 629-640 donors for A, B, C, DRB1 and DQB1; roughly 520 for DQA1; approximately 570 for DPA1; approximately 470 for DPB1. Of the 300 to 500 genotyped donors, less than 90% were placed in the genetic ancestry cluster associated with self-reported Caucasian donors. The aim of the study was to test whether cataloging public T cell receptors could identify signatures of past pathogen exposure. Donor age, sex, ethnicity and CMV serostatus were compiled alongside the repertoire data. An early release covering roughly 640 HLA-typed donors comprised approximately 300 gigabases of sequencing data and approximately 85 million unique TCR sequences. On average, roughly 240,000 unique TCR beta nucleotide sequences were sequenced per donor among about 400 genotyped donors of the cohort, with roughly a sixth of those sequences being non-productive. In addition to the first cohort of approximately 670 subjects, a separate validation cohort of 100 to 150 different subjects was used. Both class I and class II loci were covered by HLA typing, at four-digit resolution. The paper as a whole reports these results and caveats: Most TCR sequences were observed very rarely across donors, whereas some public TCRs were present in many individuals. According to a later analysis, TCR association rates differed among HLA loci, with DRB1 alleles showing the most associated TCRs and HLA-C alleles showing the fewest. Some 15 rarely observed V segments, including chromosome 9 orphons, were excluded from the earlier analysis of approximately 500 of the donors because counts were too low. A later genetic analysis associated a missense DCLRE1C variant with V-gene and J-gene trimming of TCR beta chains, and an independent cohort replicated the association. Because the 87-base-pair reads could not distinguish some IMGT-functional V segments, including TRBV6-2 and TRBV6-3, those segments were excluded. Most CMV-associated TCR beta chains appeared to be HLA-restricted in a later analysis, and the HLA associations seemed to be driven largely by CMV exposure. In vitro tests confirmed that a few of the cytomegalovirus-associated TCR beta chains recognize cytomegalovirus antigens. HLA typing was unavailable for some donors at each locus, so association tests used only the typed subset. When HLA alleles, especially DR and DQ, strongly co-occurred, attributing TCR associations to individual alleles was difficult. A later analysis associated about 18,000 TCR beta sequences with specific HLA alleles at a false discovery rate of 0.05. In an earlier analysis of approximately 600 of the donors, most TCR beta V segments were observed in productive rearrangements about 87% or about 30% of the time, broadly matching IMGT annotations. A further reported finding was that TCR beta sequences accurately predicted the HLA-A and HLA-B alleles for most subjects in the first cohort. Linkage disequilibrium might explain the correlated functional status among segregating V segments, but an unknown experimental factor could not be excluded. The authors suggested that the approach could potentially be extended to other disease states and immunological phenotypes. A later analysis found that HLA-associated TCR beta chains were more clonally expanded and had lower generation probabilities than equally common non-associated chains. A later analysis reported that several top co-occurrence clusters appeared linked to parvovirus B19, influenza, CMV and Epstein-Barr virus. In this cohort, only TCR beta chains were sequenced, and detectable features were limited by the absence of alpha or paired-chain data. The classifier was reported to diagnose cytomegalovirus status with high specificity and sensitivity in both the original and validation cohorts. In the study, about 150 TCR beta chains were listed as associated with cytomegalovirus. A group of highly shared sequence variants was considered likely to be a technical artifact of the sequencing pipeline. Roughly uniform sequencing depth across donors was assumed in presence/absence analyses, although this assumption may not hold. Compared with the 666-donor mean, donors in an Asian-associated ancestry cluster had fewer N-insertions in productive TCRs, according to a later genetic analysis. CMV serostatus was the only immune exposure information available for the cohort.

The library was produced with the immunoSEQ multiplex PCR assay. A mixture of 60 forward primers for TCR Vbeta segments and 13 reverse primers for TCR Jbeta segments was used in the multiplex PCR. A multiplex PCR assay on genomic DNA amplified the CDR3 region of rearranged TCR beta genes. Amplified TCR beta libraries were sequenced as 87-base-pair reads on the Illumina HiSeq System. In the original analysis: In a later analysis, tens of millions of unique TCR beta chains were counted across the approximately 620 repertoires, and about 9.9 million of these chains were shared by at least two donors. A nearest-neighbor algorithm error-corrected the raw reads and collapsed the reads into unique sequences, merging closely related sequences to remove PCR and sequencing errors. To assign V, D and J gene segments, CDR3 sequences were aligned to IMGT reference sequences. Each retained sequence needed at least a six-nucleotide match to both a V gene segment and a J gene segment. A rearrangement was called productive if the CDR3 had no stop codons and remained in frame with V and J, and every other rearrangement was called non-productive. Following IMGT convention, CDR3 was defined as the stretch from the second conserved V-encoded cysteine up to the conserved J-encoded phenylalanine. The earlier analysis of about 590 of the donors excluded sequences that lacked an unambiguous match to a single V gene segment. An earlier analysis of fewer than 750 of the donors classified V segments as functional when productive rearrangements were above 56.7% and as segregating when the standard deviation between donors was above 5%. A statistical classification framework was developed to diagnose cytomegalovirus status using the catalog of TCR beta chain sequences. A later analysis assigned V and J genes by comparing TCR nucleotide sequences with IMGT/GENE-DB human TR gene sequences. The TCRdist pipeline was used in a later analysis to assign CDR3 sequences and most-parsimonious VDJ recombination scenarios. A later analysis defined each TCR beta chain by its CDR3 amino acid sequence plus V-gene family, and excluded reads lacking a unique V-gene family. To address suspected cross-contamination and a sequencing artifact, a later analysis removed 592 highly shared, low-generation-probability nucleotide sequences. For each public chain, a later analysis derived a clonal expansion index from normalized ranks of inferred template counts within each repertoire. A later analysis computed generation probabilities with a VDJ recombination model fitted to out-of-frame rearrangements, and checked the results against IGoR. Hypergeometric tests were used in a later analysis to score TCR-TCR, TCR-HLA and TCR-CMV co-occurrence, with a repertoire-size bias correction applied to the TCR pairs. In a later analysis, false discovery rates were estimated by permuting HLA or CMV assignments 20 times. In a later analysis, co-occurring TCRs were grouped with DBSCAN, and TCRdist sequence similarity was added when clustering was performed within HLA-allele-positive subsets. Repertoires with fewer than 30,000 or more than 120,000 public chains, plus five repertoires with anomalous nucleotide sharing, were excluded from co-occurrence clustering. In TCRdb, the immuneACCESS table is reduced to in-frame sequences with V and J assigned. These tables do not hold every clone; where another copy was compared, an unresolved V gene accounts for under half, and the others remain unexplained. D and trimming were read from the DNA, whereas the V and J calls and clone size are those reported in that table. This sample gives 150,000 to 200,000 clones in total; less than 90% of them show up just once. The ten biggest clones cover 0.25% to 0.3% of the sample.

The cohort comprised fewer than 700 healthy bone marrow donors. All cohort members were sampled while nominally healthy, although unrecorded immune exposures were likely present. The donor was CMV seronegative and was included in the group of a few hundred seronegative cohort members. Each donor provided a peripheral blood sample, and peripheral blood mononuclear cells were used for TCR beta sequencing. The Qiagen DNeasy Blood Extraction Kit was used to extract genomic DNA from the blood cell samples. The specimen sequenced was PBMCs. The origin of this receptor is a boy between 10 and 17 years old in good health and CMV-seronegative. The rearrangement joined TRBV29-1 to TRBJ1-1; 7 bases in the middle match TRBD1. The CDR3 region: CSVKATDRVGTEAFF. Here is the DNA: TGCAGCGTCAAAGCAACTGACAGGGTTGGGACTGAAGCTTTCTTT.